Presented here are 29 T cell receptor beta chains from one specimen sequenced in a study of response to subunit inactivated influenza vaccine. TCRdb itself ran the RT-PCR reads through MiXCR, one entry per CDR3 protein. The table includes under 950,000 distinct CDR3 sequences, around 21% detected once. The material sequenced was PBMCs from blood, taken 5 to 6 days after vaccination. These TCRs come from a man aged 50-59 years who received an inactivated influenza vaccine.

The chain links TRBV27 to TRBJ2-1, with a weak D call TRBD1 (5 bases). Germline-derived CDR1 and CDR2 are MNHEY and SMNVEV (reference sequence). V lost 2 bases and J 7 bases, leaving 18 bases between the germline ends. The CDR3 runs to 16 residues. The CDR3 region is CASSLGRAPLNNEQFF. CDR3 nucleotide sequence: TGTGCCAGCAGTTTAGGCAGGGCACCACTTAATAATGAGCAGTTCTTC.

This clonotype has at least ten counts. The chain couples TRBV5-1 to TRBJ2-7; no clear D. With 4 bases removed from V and 3 bases from J, the gap between germline ends came to 8 bases. CDR1 and CDR2 (germline): SGHRS, YFSETQ. The CDR3 spans 12 residues. CDR3: CASSPNNYEQYF. The CDR3, as DNA: TGCGCCAGCAGCCCAAACAACTACGAGCAGTACTTC.

This clonotype came up many times. The chain employs TRBV6-1 and TRBJ2-1, with a possible D match to TRBD2 (6 bases). Per the germline V gene, CDR1 is MNHNS and CDR2 is SASEGT. V was shortened by 3 bases and J by 5 bases, with 17 bases between the two germline ends. CDR3 length: 16 amino acids. The CDR3 coding sequence is TGTGCCAGCAGTGATGTCTGGAGGGCGGGCCACAATGAGCAGTTCTTC. It encodes CASSDVWRAGHNEQFF.

CDR3 coding DNA: TGCAGCGTAGTCCAGGGTTGGGGCTCCTACGAGCAGTACTTC. It specifies CSVVQGWGSYEQYF. The chain couples TRBV29-1 to TRBJ2-7; D possibly corresponds to TRBD1 (5 bases). The germline V gene encodes CDR1 SQVTM and CDR2 ANQGSEA. The CDR3 totals 14 residues. V lost 6 bases, J lost 0 bases, and 15 bases lay in between.

There are a few counts of this clonotype. The V call is TRBV5-4, the J call TRBJ2-2; the match to TRBD1 covers 7 bases. Germline V CDR1 and CDR2: SGHNT, YYREEE (reference sequence). CDR3 length equals 19 residues. Trimming removed 0 bases from V and 8 bases from J; junction bases left unmatched: 19. CDR3 region: CASSLANFLGQARGGELFF. The CDR3 bases are TGTGCCAGCAGCTTGGCCAATTTTCTCGGACAGGCCCGCGGGGGGGAGCTGTTTTTT.

The CDR3 nucleotides read TGTGCCACCAGCCTTCCAGGTAGAAGCAATCAGCCCCAGCATTTT. Its protein is CATSLPGRSNQPQHF. The rearrangement links TRBV15 to TRBJ1-5; no clear D gene. The CDR3 totals 15 residues. Germline CDR1 and CDR2: LNHNV and YYDKDF (reference sequence). Trimming took off 5 bases at V and 1 base at J, with 12 bases between the two ends.

This clonotype was found a few times. The chain recombines TRBV20-1 with TRBJ1-6; weak D call: TRBD1 (5 bases). The CDR3 has 16 amino acids. Germline V lookup: CDR1 DFQATT, CDR2 SNEGSKA (reference sequence). With 4 bases removed from V and 1 base from J, the gap between germline ends came to 14 bases. CDR3 sequence: CSAKRGEGSYNSPLHF. The CDR3 coding sequence is TGCAGTGCTAAGAGAGGGGAGGGTTCCTATAATTCACCCCTCCACTTT.

The chain employs TRBV5-1 and TRBJ2-2; 7 nucleotides align to TRBD2. Germline assignment: CDR1 SGHRS and CDR2 YFSETQ. The CDR3 loop spans 16 amino acids. Trimming at V came to 4 bases and at J to 3 bases, leaving 9 bases not matched to a gene. The CDR3 region has the DNA TGCGCCAGCAGCCCCCTCCCGGGGAGGGACACCGGGGAGCTGTTTTTT. It yields the protein CASSPLPGRDTGELFF.

This clonotype was observed at least ten times. The J gene is TRBJ2-3, the V gene TRBV5-1, with 9 bases identical to TRBD2. CDR1 is SGHRS, CDR2 YFSETQ, per germline. V shed 1 base, J shed 3 bases, and the junction held 6 bases outside the gene matches. The CDR3 has 16 amino acids. The CDR3, as DNA: TGCGCCAGCAGCTTGTCCAGCGGGGGGTCGACAGATACGCAGTATTTT. It encodes CASSLSSGGSTDTQYF.

This clonotype showed up just a few times. This rearrangement joins TRBV12-3 or TRBV12-4 to TRBJ1-2, with TRBD1 as a possible D gene (5 bases). This CDR3 has 14 amino acids. Deletions cut 5 bases from V and 5 bases from J, with 15 bases between. The DNA for the CDR3 is TGTGCCAGCAGTCTTCAGGGAAGGAGGTATGGCTACACCTTC. Its translation: CASSLQGRRYGYTF.

The chain has TRBV7-9 and TRBJ1-2, with no clear D. Germline loops: CDR1 SEHNR, CDR2 FQNEAQ (reference sequence). The CDR3 runs 14 residues. Trimming removed 8 bases at V and 3 bases at J, with 16 bases between. CDR3 region: CASPRGGPDYGYTF. As DNA, the CDR3 is TGTGCCAGCCCACGGGGTGGACCGGACTATGGCTACACCTTC.

The rearrangement links TRBV7-2 to TRBJ2-7, with 10 bases that match TRBD2. V lost 2 bases to trimming and J lost 3 bases; unmatched junction nucleotides: 7. The CDR3 has 16 amino acids. From germline, CDR1 is SGHTA and CDR2 FQGNSA. CDR3 bases: TGTGCCAGCAGCTTATTACCGGGGACTAGCGACTACGAGCAGTACTTC. Encoded protein: CASSLLPGTSDYEQYF.

The genes are TRBV11-2 and TRBJ2-7; D may be TRBD2 (6 bases). This CDR3 comprises 12 residues. Germline loops: CDR1 SGHAT, CDR2 FQNNGV. Trimming left V 5 bases short and J 9 bases short, with 14 bases between. The CDR3 nucleotides are TGTGCCAGCAGCAAGGGACTCCCGGGGCAGTACTTC. It encodes CASSKGLPGQYF.

There are a few counts of this clonotype. The V call is TRBV20-1, the J call TRBJ2-3; 8 bases fit TRBD2. CDR1 and CDR2 from the germline V gene are DFQATT and SNEGSKA (reference sequence). CDR3 length: 15 residues. J lost 4 bases, V lost 6 bases, and 12 bases had no gene match. CDR3 in amino acids: CSATQTSEVADTQYF. CDR3 in DNA: TGCAGTGCGACCCAGACTAGCGAGGTAGCAGATACGCAGTATTTT.

This clonotype was observed a few times. The rearrangement links TRBV6-5 to TRBJ1-1; D is unresolved. The V gene's germline CDR1 is MNHEY and CDR2 SVGAGI. This CDR3 is built from 15 residues. V was cut by 0 bases and J by 5 bases, with 13 bases left in between. CDR3 region: CASSYSIGRKTEAFF. The CDR3 bases are TGTGCCAGCAGTTACTCGATCGGGCGCAAAACTGAAGCTTTCTTT.

This chain joins TRBV6-2 or TRBV6-3 and TRBJ2-7; D gene ambiguous. The CDR3 runs to 19 residues. The V end lost 2 bases, the J end lost 1 base, and 24 bases lay between the germline ends. The V gene's germline CDR1 is MNHEY and CDR2 SVGEGT. CDR3 in DNA: TGTGCCAGCAGTTACACACACTTCCCCTCTGAGACATTATCCTACGAGCAGTACTTC. Protein sequence: CASSYTHFPSETLSYEQYF.

The V call is TRBV20-1, the J call TRBJ2-3, with 10 bases aligning to TRBD1. Germline-derived CDR1 and CDR2 are DFQATT and SNEGSKA (reference sequence). CDR3 size: 13 residues. V trimming: 5 bases; J trimming: 6 bases; junction bases outside the gene matches: 5. CDR3: CSAWDRGRDTQYF. DNA for the CDR3: TGCAGTGCTTGGGACAGGGGCCGGGATACGCAGTATTTT.

The rearrangement joins TRBV20-1 to TRBJ2-3, with D possibly TRBD2 on 6 matching bases. Germline lookup yields CDR1 DFQATT and CDR2 SNEGSKA (reference sequence). V was pared by 3 bases and J by 4 bases, with 17 bases between. The CDR3 runs to 15 residues. In DNA form, the CDR3 reads TGCAGTGCTAGTCCCTCGCGGGGTATCGCAGATACGCAGTATTTT. This sequence encodes CSASPSRGIADTQYF.

The gene calls are TRBV9 and TRBJ1-2, with no clear D. With 3 bases removed from V and 8 bases from J, the gap between germline ends came to 8 bases. This CDR3 has 11 residues. From germline, CDR1 is SGDLS and CDR2 YYNGEE. CDR3 sequence (DNA): TGTGCCAGCAGCGCCGGAGGGGGCTACACCTTC. Encoded protein: CASSAGGGYTF.

This clonotype was detected only a few times. This chain joins TRBV6-2 or TRBV6-3 and TRBJ2-5; 9 bases map to TRBD1. J gave up 0 bases and V 5 bases, and 7 bases lay outside the gene matches. Looked up from germline, CDR1 is MNHEY and CDR2 is SVGEGT. The CDR3 has 16 amino acids. CDR3 region: CASSTLGQGNQETQYF. CDR3 bases: TGTGCCAGCAGTACCCTCGGACAGGGGAACCAAGAGACCCAGTACTTC.

The J gene is TRBJ1-5, the V gene TRBV6-2 or TRBV6-3, with D uncertain. The V end lost 4 bases, the J end lost 4 bases, and 11 bases lay between the germline ends. The V gene's germline CDR1 is MNHEY and CDR2 SVGEGT. The CDR3 extends over 14 amino acids. The CDR3, as DNA: TGTGCCAGCAGTTGGTCATTTTGGAATCAGCCCCAGCATTTT. It specifies CASSWSFWNQPQHF.

This clonotype was observed once. This chain uses TRBV6-1 with TRBJ2-7; 7 positions agree with TRBD2. This CDR3 is 14 amino acids long. The junction had 3 bases not matched to a gene; V was cut back by 1 base and J by 3 bases. Germline loops: CDR1 MNHNS, CDR2 SASEGT. CDR3 sequence: CASSEGASGYEQYF. The DNA of the CDR3 is TGTGCCAGCAGTGAAGGGGCTAGCGGCTACGAGCAGTACTTC.

The chain is built from TRBV6-1 and TRBJ2-1; D is possibly TRBD1 (5 bases). The germline CDR1 and CDR2 sequences are MNHNS and SASEGT. The CDR3 contains 14 residues. The V end was cut by 5 bases, the J end by 8 bases, with 16 bases between. The CDR3 DNA sequence: TGTGCCAGCAGTCCAGGGTTGGGTGTGTATGAGCAGTTCTTC. It codes for CASSPGLGVYEQFF.

V and J are TRBV29-1 and TRBJ1-4; no clear D gene. Germline V gene lookup returns CDR1 SQVTM and CDR2 ANQGSEA. Trimming took off 4 bases at V and 4 bases at J, with 10 bases between the two ends. The CDR3 length is 13 residues. CDR3: CSVARQRNEKLFF. CDR3 bases: TGCAGCGTTGCCCGGCAGCGTAATGAAAAACTGTTTTTT.

This clonotype was detected a few times. The V and J genes are TRBV12-3 or TRBV12-4 and TRBJ2-3; TRBD2 matches at 10 bases. The CDR3 is 15 residues long. The J segment lost 1 base and the V segment lost 6 bases, leaving 4 bases of the junction unmatched. CDR3 nucleotides: TGTGCCAGCAGACTCGGGACTAGCGGCACAGATACGCAGTATTTT. Its protein is CASRLGTSGTDTQYF.

V and J are TRBV21-1 and TRBJ2-6. TRBV21-1 is tagged as a pseudogene. This CDR3 is built from 12 residues. The DNA for the CDR3 is TGTGCCAGCTCTCATCGGGCCAACGTCCTGACTTTC. This codes for CASSHRANVLTF.

The chain uses TRBV7-8 and TRBJ2-1, with 7 positions matching TRBD2. The CDR3 extends over 18 amino acids. Germline lookup yields CDR1 SGHVS and CDR2 FQNEAQ. J was trimmed by 3 bases and V by 3 bases; bases with no gene match: 14. The CDR3: CASSLEGRAFNGYNEQFF. For the CDR3, the DNA is TGTGCCAGCAGCTTGGAAGGGAGGGCCTTTAACGGCTACAATGAGCAGTTCTTC.

This clonotype has more than one count but fewer than ten. As DNA, the CDR3 is TGTGCCAGCAGGGACGGGCGACGTCCCTACAATGAGCAGTTCTTC. It encodes CASRDGRRPYNEQFF. The chain has TRBV6-2 or TRBV6-3 and TRBJ2-1, with no clear D. Trimming left V 6 bases short and J 2 bases short, with 14 bases between. The V gene's germline CDR1 is MNHEY and CDR2 SVGEGT. The CDR3 spans 15 residues.

This clonotype was counted at least ten times. The rearrangement links TRBV24-1 to TRBJ2-1, with 9 bases aligning to TRBD2. The CDR3 sequence is 15 residues long. Germline-derived CDR1 and CDR2 are KGHDR and SFDVKD. J gave up 8 bases and V 1 base, and 5 bases lay outside the gene matches. The CDR3 DNA is TGTGCCACCAGTGATTTCGCTAGCGGGGCCGATGAGCAGTTCTTC. Its protein product is CATSDFASGADEQFF.